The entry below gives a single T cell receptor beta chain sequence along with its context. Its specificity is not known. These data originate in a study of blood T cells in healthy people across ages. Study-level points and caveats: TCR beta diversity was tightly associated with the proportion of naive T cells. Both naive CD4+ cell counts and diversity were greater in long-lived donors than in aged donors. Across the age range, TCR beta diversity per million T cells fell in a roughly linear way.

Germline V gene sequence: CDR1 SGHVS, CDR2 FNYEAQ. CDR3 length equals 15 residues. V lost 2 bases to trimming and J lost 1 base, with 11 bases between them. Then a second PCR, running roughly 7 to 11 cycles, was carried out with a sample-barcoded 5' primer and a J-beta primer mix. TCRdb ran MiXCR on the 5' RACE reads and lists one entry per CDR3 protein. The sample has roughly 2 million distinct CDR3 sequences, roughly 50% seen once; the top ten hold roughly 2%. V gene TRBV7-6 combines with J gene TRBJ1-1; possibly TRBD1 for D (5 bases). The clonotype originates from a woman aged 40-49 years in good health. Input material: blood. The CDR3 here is CASSLRGGKNTEAFF. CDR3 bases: TGTGCCAGCAGCTTACGGGGGGGGAAGAACACTGAAGCTTTCTTT.